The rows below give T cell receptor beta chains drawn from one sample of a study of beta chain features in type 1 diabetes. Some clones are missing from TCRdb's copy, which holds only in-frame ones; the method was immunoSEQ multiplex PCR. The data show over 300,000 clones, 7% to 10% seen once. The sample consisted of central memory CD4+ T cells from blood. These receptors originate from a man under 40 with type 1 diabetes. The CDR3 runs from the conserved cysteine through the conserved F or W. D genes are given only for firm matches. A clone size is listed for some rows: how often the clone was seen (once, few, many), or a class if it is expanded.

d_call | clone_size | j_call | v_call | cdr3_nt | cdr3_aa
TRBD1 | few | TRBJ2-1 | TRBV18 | TGTGCCAGCTCGTTCTCCGGGACAGGGGCTGATGAGCAGTTCTTC | CASSFSGTGADEQFF
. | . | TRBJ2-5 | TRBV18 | TGTGCCAGCTCACCTGGGTTTGAGACCCAGTACTTC | CASSPGFETQYF
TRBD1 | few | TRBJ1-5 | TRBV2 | TGTGCCAGCAGTGAGGACAGGGCGGGTCAGCCCCAGCATTTT | CASSEDRAGQPQHF
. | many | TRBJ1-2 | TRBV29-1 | TGCAGCGTTGGAGGGATTAATGGCTACACCTTC | CSVGGINGYTF
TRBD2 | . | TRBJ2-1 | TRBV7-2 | TGTGCCAGCAGCTTAGCTAGCGGGGGGGCCTATGAGCAGTTCTTC | CASSLASGGAYEQFF
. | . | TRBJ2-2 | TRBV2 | TGTGCCAGCATGCAGGGGCGGAACACCGGGGAGCTGTTTTTT | CASMQGRNTGELFF
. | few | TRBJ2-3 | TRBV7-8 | TGTGCCAGCAGCCGGCCTTCTAGCACAGATACGCAGTATTTT | CASSRPSSTDTQYF
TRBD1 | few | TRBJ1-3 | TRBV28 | TGTGCCAGCAGTCCGAGCGCGGAGGACAGGGCTGGAAACACCATATATTTT | CASSPSAEDRAGNTIYF
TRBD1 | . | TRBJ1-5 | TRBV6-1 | TGTGCCAGCAGTGACCAAGGACAGGGATACCAGCCCCAGCATTTT | CASSDQGQGYQPQHF
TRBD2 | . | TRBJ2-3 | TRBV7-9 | TGTGCCAGCAGCCCATACTTAGCGGGGGAGGGAGATACGCAGTATTTT | CASSPYLAGEGDTQYF
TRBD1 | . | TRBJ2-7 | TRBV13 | TGTGCCAGCAGCACTAGGGACAGGCAGATTGAGCAGTACTTC | CASSTRDRQIEQYF
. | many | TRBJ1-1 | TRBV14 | TGTGCCAGCAGCCAAGGGAACACTGAAGCTTTCTTT | CASSQGNTEAFF
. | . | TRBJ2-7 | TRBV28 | TGTGCCAGCAGTTTAATGTCGGTAGTGCTGGAGAGCGAGCAGTACTTC | CASSLMSVVLESEQYF
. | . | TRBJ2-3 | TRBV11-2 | TGTGCCAGCCGGCGGGGCCCCACAGATACGCAGTATTTT | CASRRGPTDTQYF
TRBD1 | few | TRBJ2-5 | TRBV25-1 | TGTGCCAGCAGTGAATCGGGCGGACAGGGGAGGGAGACCCAGTACTTC | CASSESGGQGRETQYF
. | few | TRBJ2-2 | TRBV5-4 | TGTGCCAGCGAAGCAGGGGTTACCACCGGGGAGCTGTTTTTT | CASEAGVTTGELFF
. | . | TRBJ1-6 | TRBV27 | TGTGCCAGCAGTTTATATAAGGGTTATTCACCCCTCCACTTT | CASSLYKGYSPLHF
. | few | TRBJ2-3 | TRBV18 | TGTGCCAGCTCCTCGTATTCAGATACGCAGTATTTT | CASSSYSDTQYF
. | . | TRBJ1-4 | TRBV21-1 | TGTGCCAGCAGACGACAGATTGAAAAACTGTTTTTT | CASRRQIEKLFF
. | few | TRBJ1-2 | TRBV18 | TGTGCCAGCTCACCAACAGGGAAGAACCCCTATGGCTACACCTTC | CASSPTGKNPYGYTF
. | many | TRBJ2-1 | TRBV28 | TGTGCCAGCAGTTTAATTGCCTACAATGAGCAGTTCTTC | CASSLIAYNEQFF
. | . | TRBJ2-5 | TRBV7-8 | TGTGCCAGCAGCTTAACAGAACAGGGAGGGGAGACCCAGTACTTC | CASSLTEQGGETQYF
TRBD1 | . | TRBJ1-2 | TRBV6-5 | TGTGCCAGCAGTCGGACAGGGGACTCTGCTATTGGCTACACCTTC | CASSRTGDSAIGYTF
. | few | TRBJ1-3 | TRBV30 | TGTGCCTGGAGGGGGACTGGACGAAACACCATATATTTT | CAWRGTGRNTIYF
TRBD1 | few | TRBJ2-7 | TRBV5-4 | TGTGCCAGCCCTTGGACAGGGGGTTACGAGCAGTACTTC | CASPWTGGYEQYF
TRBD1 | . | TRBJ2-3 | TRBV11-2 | TGTGCCAGCAGCTTACGGGACAGGAGGGGAGATACGCAGTATTTT | CASSLRDRRGDTQYF
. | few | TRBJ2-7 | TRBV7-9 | TGTGCCAGCAGCGTGAGTCTGGAACCCTACGAGCAGTACTTC | CASSVSLEPYEQYF